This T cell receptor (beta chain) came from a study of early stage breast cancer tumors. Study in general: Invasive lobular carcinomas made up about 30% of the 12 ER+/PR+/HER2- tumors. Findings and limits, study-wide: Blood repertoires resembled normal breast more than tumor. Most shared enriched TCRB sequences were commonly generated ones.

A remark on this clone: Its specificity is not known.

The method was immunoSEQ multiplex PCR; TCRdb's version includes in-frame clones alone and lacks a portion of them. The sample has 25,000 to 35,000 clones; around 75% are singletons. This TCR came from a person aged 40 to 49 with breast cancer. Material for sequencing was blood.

The CDR3 sequence is CASSQDGLAGGPSTGELFF. The CDR3 nucleotides read TGTGCCAGCAGCCAAGATGGGCTAGCGGGAGGGCCGAGCACCGGGGAGCTGTTTTTT. This chain joins TRBV4-2 and TRBJ2-2; 12 positions agree with TRBD2. This CDR3 has 19 residues. V dropped 0 bases and J dropped 4; count of bases not matched to a gene: 9. Per the germline V gene, CDR1 is LGHNA and CDR2 is YNFKEQ.